This record looks at one T cell receptor beta chain sequence and its context. Its specificity is not known. This CDR3 has 15 amino acids. The V segment lost 8 bases and the J segment 0 bases; nucleotides outside the gene matches: 6. Germline loops: CDR1 SNHLY, CDR2 FYNNEI. Primers for the PCR totalled 60 Vbeta and 13 Jbeta. Profiled with immunoSEQ multiplex PCR; TCRdb holds only in-frame clones, not every one. The sample includes about 59,000 clones, under 80% seen only once; the top ten take roughly 6.4%. This entry belongs to a study of cytomegalovirus exposure and HLA in healthy donors. General study findings and limits: In the analysis, some V segments, TRBV6-2 and TRBV6-3 included, were excluded as indistinguishable.

This sequence joins TRBV2 and TRBJ1-3; 8 bases map to TRBD1. This sequence was found in a man aged 25-40 years in good health and CMV-seropositive. The source material was PBMCs. The CDR3 DNA follows: TGTGCCAGCCTAGGACAGGGTGTCTCTGGAAACACCATATATTTT. Translating it yields CASLGQGVSGNTIYF.